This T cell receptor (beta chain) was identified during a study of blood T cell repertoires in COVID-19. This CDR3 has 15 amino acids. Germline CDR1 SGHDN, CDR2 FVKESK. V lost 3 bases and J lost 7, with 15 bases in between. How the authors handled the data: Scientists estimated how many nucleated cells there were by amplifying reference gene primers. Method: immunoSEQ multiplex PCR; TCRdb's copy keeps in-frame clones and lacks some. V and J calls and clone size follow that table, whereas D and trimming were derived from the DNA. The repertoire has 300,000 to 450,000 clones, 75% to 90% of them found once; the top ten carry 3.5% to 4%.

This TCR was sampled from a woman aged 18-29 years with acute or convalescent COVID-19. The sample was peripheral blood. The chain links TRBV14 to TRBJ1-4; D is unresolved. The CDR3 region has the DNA TGTGCCAGCAGCCAGTTCACAGATACCAGTGAAAAACTGTTTTTT. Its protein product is CASSQFTDTSEKLFF.